The 10 T cell receptor beta chains below all came from one sample that was sequenced in a study of blood T cells in healthy people across ages. A sample-barcoded 5' primer and a J-beta primer mix were used in a second PCR of roughly 6 to 11 cycles. TCRdb re-called the 5' RACE reads through MiXCR, storing one row per CDR3 protein. The table records 1.8 million or so distinct CDR3 sequences, around 40% of them present only once. Material for sequencing was blood. The receptors here all came from a human donor in good health.

The CDR3 here is CASSLDRVMNEQFF. In DNA, the CDR3 is TGCGCCAGCAGCTTGGACAGGGTTATGAATGAGCAGTTCTTC. J is TRBJ2-1 and V is TRBV5-1; D is possibly TRBD1 (6 bases). The V end was cut by 0 bases, the J end by 7 bases, with 11 bases between. Germline lookup yields CDR1 SGHRS and CDR2 YFSETQ. The CDR3 extends over 14 amino acids.

The V gene is TRBV7-2, the J gene TRBJ2-7; 9 nucleotides line up with TRBD2. There are 15 residues in the CDR3. With V trimmed by 1 base and J by 7 bases, 8 bases remained unmatched. The germline gives CDR1 SGHTA, CDR2 FQGNSA. The DNA of the CDR3 is TGTGCCAGCAGCTTAGGGGCTAGCGGGGCAAGGGAGCAGTACTTC. It specifies CASSLGASGAREQYF.

The sample holds a few counts of this clonotype. The chain combines TRBV10-3 with TRBJ2-5, with D perhaps matching TRBD1 or TRBD2 (5 bases each). The CDR3 spans 15 residues. V was trimmed by 4 bases and J by 2 bases, leaving 14 bases between them. Germline CDR1 is ENHRY and CDR2 is SYGVKD. CDR3 loop: CAISGGWGLQETQYF. In nucleotides, the CDR3 is TGTGCCATCAGTGGAGGGTGGGGCTTACAAGAGACCCAGTACTTC.

This chain connects TRBV7-2 to TRBJ1-2; D unresolved. Germline CDR1 and CDR2: SGHTA and FQGNSA. This CDR3 spans 13 amino acids. V shed 3 bases and J shed 3 bases, with 8 bases lying between them. The CDR3 loop reads CASSFVQDYGYTF. DNA for the CDR3: TGTGCCAGCAGCTTCGTTCAAGACTATGGCTACACCTTC.

The chain employs TRBV4-1 and TRBJ2-3; the D gene is possibly TRBD1 (6 bases). The germline gives CDR1 MGHRA, CDR2 YSYEKL. This CDR3 spans 15 amino acids. Trimming stripped 0 bases from V and 2 bases from J, with 9 bases between. The CDR3 here is CASSQEGDTTDTQYF. The CDR3 nucleotides read TGCGCCAGCAGCCAAGAGGGGGACACCACAGATACGCAGTATTTT.

The chain links TRBV7-3 to TRBJ1-1, with a tentative D call TRBD1 (5 bases). V dropped 8 bases and J dropped 5 bases, with 18 bases sitting between them. The CDR3 runs to 14 residues. The germline V gene has CDR1 SGHTA and CDR2 FQGTGA. The CDR3 region has the DNA TGTGCCAGCCGTCGGGGGGAGGGTTATACTGAAGCTTTCTTT. It yields the protein CASRRGEGYTEAFF.

This clonotype was seen more than once but under ten times. The chain uses TRBV7-2 and TRBJ2-7; D is possibly TRBD1 (6 bases). V lost 5 bases to trimming and J lost 3 bases, with 17 bases between them. Germline-derived CDR1 and CDR2 are SGHTA and FQGNSA. There are 15 residues in the CDR3. CDR3 in DNA: TGTGCCAGCAGCCAAGCGCCAGGGGCGTTCTACGAGCAGTACTTC. It is translated as CASSQAPGAFYEQYF.

The chain carries TRBV10-3 and TRBJ1-2, with D perhaps matching TRBD1 (5 bases). Per germline, CDR1 ENHRY and CDR2 SYGVKD. The V end lost 11 bases, the J end lost 7 bases, and 20 bases lay between the germline ends. The CDR3 runs 13 residues. This CDR3 reads CADGKTRESGYTF. CDR3 coding DNA: TGTGCCGACGGCAAAACCAGGGAGAGTGGCTACACCTTC.

This clonotype has a count of ten or more. The rearrangement joins TRBV7-2 to TRBJ2-5; D is uncertain. The CDR3 loop spans 14 amino acids. V was trimmed by 7 bases and J by 5 bases, leaving 17 bases between them. The germline V gene encodes CDR1 SGHTA and CDR2 FQGNSA. The chain's CDR3 is CASTKNRIMETQYF. CDR3 DNA sequence: TGTGCCAGCACTAAAAATCGAATTATGGAGACCCAGTACTTC.

Regarding this clonotype: A junction boundary mismatches the germline segment, possibly from a read error. The rearrangement joins TRBV12-5 to TRBJ2-3, with D unresolved. CDR1 and CDR2 (germline): LGHNT, FRNRAP. This CDR3 has 17 residues. The CDR3 DNA sequence: TGTGCTAGTGGTTTGGTAATTAGGTGGCAACGCACAGATACGCGGTATTTT. Its protein is CASGLVIRWQRTDTRYF.